This paragraph reports one T cell receptor (beta chain). The antigen remains unidentified. All patients were mismatch repair deficient, assessed by either PCR or immunohistochemistry. The TCR-sequenced patients were a few responders to pembrolizumab. The CDR3 has 13 amino acids. The V and J ends lost 4 bases and 12 bases, in that order; junction bases with no gene match: 9. Germline lookup yields CDR1 SGHRS and CDR2 YFSETQ. TCRdb keeps only in-frame clones here, not all; method: immunoSEQ multiplex PCR. The table includes about 34,000 clones, about 85% detected once. This entry is derived from a study of PD-1 blockade in mismatch repair-deficient tumors. Background on the study: Patients had eleven to twelve mismatch repair-deficient cancer types, all previously treated and progressing.

The study's findings and limits: Rapid post-treatment expansion, then contraction, generally preceding radiologic response, marked tumor-resident clones.

The receptor's source is an adult with mismatch repair-deficient cancer. The chain couples TRBV5-1 to TRBJ2-1; 8 bases line up with TRBD1. The sequencing used PBMCs, collected around 6 weeks after starting pembrolizumab. CDR3: CASSVGQVSTQFF. Here the CDR3 DNA reads TGCGCCAGCAGCGTGGGACAGGTATCTACGCAGTTCTTC. Looking up the rest from reference TRBV5-1 and TRBJ2-1 gives the full variable domain: KAGVTQTPRYLIKTRGQQVTLSCSPISGHRSVSWYQQTPGQGLQFLFEYFSETQRNKGNFPGRFSGRQFSNSRSEMNVSTLELGDSALYLCASSVGQVSTQFFGPGTRLTVL.